This T cell receptor (beta chain) was identified in a study of T cell changes during pregnancy in multiple sclerosis (dated by TCRdb to 2018 to 2020). Study-level background: The study looked at changes in the T cell repertoire across pregnancy in women with multiple sclerosis.

The library relied on the immunoSEQ multiplex PCR assay. This is the immuneACCESS table as TCRdb keeps it, with only in-frame sequences that have V and J called. A part of the clones is gone; compared with another copy, unresolved V genes explain less than half, and the rest is unexplained. Present in this sample are 39,000 or so clones, 90% to 95% of which were seen just once. 7% to 8.5% of the sample is held by the ten biggest clonotypes. Turning to this clone: Which antigen it targets is not known. Per-base qualities were not stored, and no clone one base away is much larger.

V is cut back by 1 base and J by 7 bases, with 6 bases in the junction unmatched. Taken from cysteine to phenylalanine, the CDR3 has 15 residues. The kept DNA is CDR3 alone, 45 bases in frame from the first base. Based on the germline V gene (reference sequence), the CDR1 and CDR2 sequences are SEHNR and FQNEAQ. The sequences come from CD8+ T cells from peripheral blood mononuclear cells, collected in the third trimester of pregnancy. This clonotype was obtained from a female donor with multiple sclerosis, enrolled in a pregnancy study. The rearranged chain carries TRBV7-9 and TRBJ2-1, with 8 bases matching TRBD2. Here is the DNA: TGTGCCAGCAGCTTAGTCGCGGGAGGAGATAATGAGCAGTTCTTC. Its product reads: CASSLVAGGDNEQFF.